A single sample is the source of the 28 T cell receptor beta chains below, sequenced in a study of blood T cell repertoires in COVID-19. TCRdb's table, derived via immunoSEQ multiplex PCR, lists solely in-frame clones and lacks some. Seen here are a few hundred thousand clones, roughly nine tenths observed once, and the top ten hold around 1%. The specimen was PBMCs or T cells enriched from blood (not recorded which). The source of these receptors is a young man who had recovered from COVID-19.

This clone has only one observation. The chain has TRBV7-8 and TRBJ2-2, with 8 bases that match TRBD1. The CDR3 consists of 15 residues. J gave up 5 bases and V 3 bases, and 5 bases lay outside the gene matches. CDR1 SGHVS and CDR2 FQNEAQ come from the germline V gene. This chain's CDR3 is CASSFQGAKTGELFF. In DNA form, the CDR3 reads TGTGCCAGCAGCTTTCAGGGGGCCAAGACCGGGGAGCTGTTTTTT. Together with reference TRBV7-8 and TRBJ2-2, the CDR3 gives the full variable domain: GAGVSQSPRYKVAKRGQDVALRCDPISGHVSLFWYQQALGQGPEFLTYFQNEAQLDKSGLPSDRFFAERPEGSVSTLKIQRTQQEDSAVYLCASSFQGAKTGELFFGEGSRLTVL.

V gene TRBV12-3 or TRBV12-4 combines with J gene TRBJ2-7; the D is unclear. The V and J ends lost 6 bases and 3 bases respectively, with 12 bases between them. The CDR3 spans 13 residues. The CDR3 region is CASSLRKSYEQYF. The CDR3 region has the DNA TGTGCCAGCAGCCTCAGGAAGAGCTACGAGCAGTACTTC.

The gene calls are TRBV25-1 and TRBJ2-2; the match to TRBD2 covers 8 bases. The germline V gene has CDR1 MGHDK and CDR2 SYGVNS. CDR3 length: 14 amino acids. V lost 5 bases and J lost 5; bases outside the gene matches: 4. CDR3: CASSLAGTTGELFF. The CDR3 region has the DNA TGTGCCAGCAGTTTAGCGGGGACTACCGGGGAGCTGTTTTTT.

The V and J genes are TRBV18 and TRBJ1-5; tentative D call: TRBD1 (5 bases). Deletions cut 2 bases from V and 2 bases from J, with 22 bases between. Germline V gene data show CDR1 as KGHSH and CDR2 as LQKENI. This CDR3 has 19 amino acids. CDR3 in amino acids: CASSPGAQAYNRGNQPQHF. The CDR3 region has the DNA TGTGCCAGCTCACCAGGGGCACAGGCCTATAACCGGGGCAATCAGCCCCAGCATTTT.

The chain links TRBV6-5 to TRBJ1-1; 9 bases are a match to TRBD1. V trimming: 6 bases; J trimming: 0 bases; junction bases outside the gene matches: 2. CDR1 MNHEY and CDR2 SVGAGI come from the germline V gene. The CDR3 has 14 amino acids. DNA for the CDR3: TGTGCCAGCAGCCGGGACAGGGTGAACACTGAAGCTTTCTTT. It is translated as CASSRDRVNTEAFF.

The chain joins TRBV7-9 to TRBJ2-7, with TRBD2 matching over 7 bases. This CDR3 comprises 18 residues. V trimming: 3 bases; J trimming: 5 bases; junction bases outside the gene matches: 19. Germline CDR1 SEHNR, CDR2 FQNEAQ (reference sequence). The CDR3 bases are TGTGCCAGCAGCTTGAGGGCGGCGGGGGACCCCCGACCCCACGAGCAGTACTTC. Protein sequence: CASSLRAAGDPRPHEQYF.

V and J are TRBV6-1 and TRBJ1-1, with D possibly being TRBD1 (6 bases). Germline assignment: CDR1 MNHNS and CDR2 SASEGT. The CDR3 runs 13 residues. V was cut by 2 bases and J by 7 bases, with 11 bases left in between. The CDR3 sequence: CASSEQTGSEAFF. Written as DNA, the CDR3 is TGTGCCAGCAGTGAACAGACAGGTAGTGAAGCTTTCTTT.

The J gene is TRBJ2-1, the V gene TRBV5-1, with a weak D call TRBD2 (5 bases). Per germline, CDR1 SGHRS and CDR2 YFSETQ. Trimming took 4 bases from V and 2 from J, leaving 22 bases between them. The CDR3 contains 18 residues. The CDR3 protein is CASSAPGLPTKTYNEQFF. The CDR3 nucleotides are TGCGCCAGCAGCGCGCCTGGATTGCCGACTAAAACCTACAATGAGCAGTTCTTC.

The V gene is TRBV5-6, the J gene TRBJ1-5, with 10 bases fitting TRBD1. Germline V CDR1 and CDR2: SGHDT, YYEEEE. The CDR3 totals 18 residues. Germline trimming cut 0 bases from V and 1 base from J; bases unmatched to any gene: 7. DNA for the CDR3: TGTGCCAGCAGCTTGGGGGTGACAGGGGGCTCGAGCAATCAGCCCCAGCATTTT. It translates to CASSLGVTGGSSNQPQHF.

V usage is TRBV11-3 and J usage is TRBJ2-3, with D uncertain. Germline V gene lookup returns CDR1 SGHNT and CDR2 YENEEA. The CDR3 contains 14 residues. V lost 4 bases and J lost 4, with 12 bases in between. CDR3 protein: CASSSPYISDTQYF. The CDR3 DNA reads TGTGCCAGCAGCTCACCTTACATCTCAGATACGCAGTATTTT.

This chain uses TRBV9 with TRBJ2-7; 9 bases are shared with TRBD2. V lost 1 base and J lost 3; bases outside the gene matches: 5. Germline-derived CDR1 and CDR2 are SGDLS and YYNGEE. The CDR3 sequence is 15 residues long. CDR3 sequence (DNA): TGTGCCAGCAGCGTATCCCCGACTAGCGGCTACGAGCAGTACTTC. It yields the protein CASSVSPTSGYEQYF.

The CDR3 loop reads CASSRSQETEKHF. The CDR3 DNA reads as TGTGCCAGCAGCCGCTCCCAAGAGACAGAGAAGCATTTT. The chain carries TRBV7-8 and TRBJ1-5; the D gene is possibly TRBD1 (5 bases). Germline V lookup: CDR1 SGHVS, CDR2 FQNEAQ. This CDR3 contains 13 residues. Trimming removed 5 bases at V and 14 bases at J, with 19 bases between.

The chain carries TRBV6-5 and TRBJ1-2; 7 bases are a match to TRBD1. V gave up 4 bases and J gave up 2 bases; unmatched junction bases: 1. Germline CDR1 and CDR2: MNHEY and SVGAGI. CDR3 length equals 13 residues. The CDR3 region is CASSLGQNYGYTF. As DNA, the CDR3 is TGTGCCAGCAGTTTGGGACAGAACTATGGCTACACCTTC.

The chain links TRBV3-1 (or the pseudogene TRBV3-2) to TRBJ2-7, with 9 bases matching TRBD2. Losses at the gene ends were 8 bases for V and 5 bases for J; bases not matched to a gene: 10. Germline assignment: CDR1 LGHDT and CDR2 YNNKEL (reference sequence). There are 14 residues in the CDR3. The CDR3 DNA reads as TGTGCCAGCCGGCTAGCGGGGTCCCGGAACGAGCAGTACTTC. Protein: CASRLAGSRNEQYF.

This clone was seen a single time. This sequence joins TRBV30 and TRBJ2-6, with D possibly being TRBD2 (7 bases). V was trimmed by 3 bases and J by 0 bases, leaving 9 bases between them. The CDR3 runs 15 residues. Per the germline V gene, CDR1 is GTSNPN and CDR2 is SVGIG (reference sequence). The CDR3 DNA follows: TGTGCCTGGAGCCGGGGGGCCTCTGGGGCCAACGTCCTGACTTTC. Its translation is CAWSRGASGANVLTF.

This sequence joins TRBV19 and TRBJ1-5, with TRBD1 matching 7 bases. The CDR3 is 14 amino acids. The trim removed 7 bases at V and 5 bases at J, leaving 8 bases unmatched. Germline V gene data show CDR1 as LNHDA and CDR2 as SQIVND (reference sequence). Here the CDR3 DNA reads TGTGCCAGTAAATTCCGGGACAGACATCAGCCCCAGCATTTT. It codes for CASKFRDRHQPQHF.

This rearrangement joins TRBV5-8 to TRBJ2-3, with 10 bases lining up with TRBD2. The CDR3 has 16 amino acids. The germline CDR1 and CDR2 sequences are SGHTS and YDEGEE. The ends lost 2 bases at V and 4 bases at J; junction bases unmatched: 7. The CDR3 region has the DNA TGTGCCAGCAGCTTAAGAGCTAGCGGGGGCTCAGATACGCAGTATTTT. It yields the protein CASSLRASGGSDTQYF.

The J gene is TRBJ2-1, the V gene TRBV6-1, with 11 bases matching TRBD2. Unmatched junction bases numbered 6, after V lost 4 bases and J lost 4 bases. Germline V lookup: CDR1 MNHNS, CDR2 SASEGT. CDR3 length: 16 residues. The CDR3 coding sequence is TGTGCCAGCAGTGGTACACTAGCGGGAGCTTACAATGAGCAGTTCTTC. Translating it yields CASSGTLAGAYNEQFF.

The genes are TRBV12-5 and TRBJ2-1, with 8 bases identical to TRBD2. This CDR3 is built from 15 residues. The germline V gene encodes CDR1 LGHNT and CDR2 FRNRAP. V dropped 0 bases and J dropped 7; count of bases not matched to a gene: 5. The chain's CDR3 is CASGLVRGGRNEQFF. The CDR3 coding sequence is TGTGCTAGTGGTTTGGTCCGGGGGGGCCGTAATGAGCAGTTCTTC.

The J gene is TRBJ1-4, the V gene TRBV19, with 9 nucleotides matching TRBD1. Germline V gives CDR1 LNHDA, CDR2 SQIVND (reference sequence). CDR3 length equals 15 residues. V was clipped by 5 bases and J by 4 bases; unmatched bases: 5. The CDR3 DNA follows: TGTGCCAGTAGTTACTTGGGACAGGGTAATGAAAAACTGTTTTTT. Its translation is CASSYLGQGNEKLFF.

The chain combines TRBV5-5 with TRBJ2-1; 12 positions match TRBD2. Germline V gene lookup returns CDR1 SGHKS and CDR2 YYEKEE (reference sequence). The CDR3 loop spans 18 amino acids. Trimming at V came to 5 bases and at J to 2 bases, leaving 11 bases not matched to a gene. The CDR3 DNA follows: TGTGCCAGCAGTCTGAAGTCTAGCGGGAGGGCCCCCTACAATGAGCAGTTCTTC. This codes for CASSLKSSGRAPYNEQFF.

This chain links TRBV29-1 with TRBJ1-3; no definite D call. Germline V gene sequence: CDR1 SQVTM, CDR2 ANQGSEA. The CDR3 is made up of 11 amino acids. V was pared by 7 bases and J by 7 bases, with 11 bases between. The CDR3 DNA sequence: TGCAGCGCCCCCCTGGAGAACACCATATATTTT. Amino acids: CSAPLENTIYF. The full variable domain, completed using reference TRBV29-1 and TRBJ1-3, is SAVISQKPSRDICQRGTSLTIQCQVDSQVTMMFWYRQQPGQSLTLIATANQGSEATYESGFVIDKFPISRPNLTFSTLTVSNMSPEDSSIYLCSAPLENTIYFGEGSWLTVV.

The V call is TRBV28, the J call TRBJ2-3, with 8 bases matching TRBD1. The CDR3 loop spans 14 amino acids. Germline V gives CDR1 MDHEN, CDR2 SYDVKM. J lost 4 bases, V lost 8 bases, and 8 bases had no gene match. CDR3 bases: TGTGCCAGCTGGACAGGGCAACGGGCAGATACGCAGTATTTT. Amino acids: CASWTGQRADTQYF. Looking up the rest from reference TRBV28 and TRBJ2-3 gives the full variable domain: DVKVTQSSRYLVKRTGEKVFLECVQDMDHENMFWYRQDPGLGLRLIYFSYDVKMKEKGDIPEGYSVSREKKERFSLILESASTNQTSMYLCASWTGQRADTQYFGPGTRLTVL.

The chain combines TRBV6-5 with TRBJ2-3; possible D gene TRBD1, 5 bases. The germline V and J ends were trimmed by 5 bases and 3 bases, with 15 bases remaining between them. The CDR3 totals 15 residues. Germline CDR1 is MNHEY and CDR2 is SVGAGI. The CDR3 nucleotides are TGTGCCAGCAGTCCACGGACATGGTCAACAGATACGCAGTATTTT. This codes for CASSPRTWSTDTQYF.

The chain joins TRBV10-3 to TRBJ1-3, with 9 nucleotides matching TRBD1. This CDR3 is built from 16 residues. Germline trimming cut 0 bases from V and 2 bases from J; bases unmatched to any gene: 2. The germline gives CDR1 ENHRY, CDR2 SYGVKD. Written as DNA, the CDR3 is TGTGCCATCAGTGAGTCGGGACAGGGAACTGGAAACACCATATATTTT. Translation: CAISESGQGTGNTIYF.

This sequence joins TRBV27 and TRBJ2-1; 8 bases map to TRBD2. V gave up 3 bases and J gave up 10 bases; unmatched junction bases: 5. This CDR3 comprises 13 residues. In germline, CDR1 is MNHEY, CDR2 SMNVEV (reference sequence). The CDR3 DNA sequence: TGTGCCAGCAGTTTTACTAGCGGATCAGAGCAGTTCTTC. Amino acids: CASSFTSGSEQFF.

The chain links TRBV19 to TRBJ1-2; D perhaps matches TRBD1 (6 bases). CDR3 length equals 14 residues. Trimming cost V 5 bases and J 4 bases, with 14 bases left between them. CDR1 is LNHDA, CDR2 SQIVND, per germline (reference sequence). CDR3 region: CASSRAGDPYGYTF. The CDR3 region has the DNA TGTGCCAGTAGTCGGGCAGGGGACCCCTATGGCTACACCTTC.

V gene TRBV30 combines with J gene TRBJ2-7, with a weak D call TRBD2 (7 bases). This CDR3 region has 12 residues. V was clipped by 1 base and J by 6 bases, with 10 bases between them. The germline gives CDR1 GTSNPN, CDR2 SVGIG (reference sequence). CDR3 protein: CAWSAGGPEQYF. CDR3 DNA sequence: TGTGCCTGGAGTGCCGGGGGGCCCGAGCAGTACTTC.